The source of this T cell receptor beta chain is a study of shared clonotypes between healthy human individuals. Libraries were prepared by immunoSEQ multiplex PCR; TCRdb keeps only in-frame clonotypes and omits some of them. Here the sample spans millions of clones, about 92% being singletons. Germline CDR1 is MNHNS and CDR2 is SASEGT. The CDR3 totals 16 residues. The ends lost 3 bases at V and 3 bases at J; junction bases unmatched: 10. Donors were healthy HIV-negative adults without recently reported acute infections or vaccinations. CD4+ cell separation produced CD45RA+ naive and CD45RA-negative memory subsets.

The V and J genes are TRBV6-1 and TRBJ2-7; 8 bases agree with TRBD1. This clonotype was sampled from a man aged 18 to 29 in good health. Sequencing was performed on naive CD4+ T cells sorted from blood. Noted subset: CD45RA+ positively selected. The CDR3 protein is CASSEGTGAGGYEQYF. The CDR3, as DNA: TGTGCCAGCAGTGAGGGGACAGGCGCAGGGGGCTACGAGCAGTACTTC.